The rows below give T cell receptor beta chains drawn from one sample of a study of T cell clonotyping in hematopoietic cell transplantation. Using immunoSEQ multiplex PCR, the repertoire was profiled, and TCRdb retains in-frame clones only, with some absent. The table lists roughly 46,000 clones, roughly 80% of them singletons, with about 5.4% in the top ten. The sequences come from peripheral blood mononuclear cells, collected before stem cell transplant. These receptors came from a man aged 60 to 75 with myelodysplastic syndrome. Some clones in this sample may be carry-over from other donors' samples. The CDR3 runs from the conserved cysteine through the conserved F or W. The D gene is left open where the match is weak. Clone size is stated in some rows and not others, as once, few, many or a class when expanded.

abundance: .; len: 13; v_gene: TRBV19; d_gene: .; j_gene: TRBJ2-3; CDR3nt: TGTGCCAGTACCATAGGGGGAGCAGATACGCAGTATTTT; CDR3aa: CASTIGGADTQYF
abundance: .; len: 17; v_gene: TRBV7-2; d_gene: TRBD1; j_gene: TRBJ1-4; CDR3nt: TGTGCCAGCAGCTCAGGACAGGGGGCCGAGTCTAATGAAAAACTGTTTTTT; CDR3aa: CASSSGQGAESNEKLFF
abundance: .; len: 14; v_gene: TRBV7-2; d_gene: .; j_gene: TRBJ2-7; CDR3nt: TGTGCCAGCAGCTTAGATCCGGCCTCCTACGAGCAGTACTTC; CDR3aa: CASSLDPASYEQYF
abundance: few; len: 14; v_gene: TRBV14; d_gene: .; j_gene: TRBJ1-2; CDR3nt: TGTGCCAGCAGCCCTGGTGTCGTGATGGGTGGCTACACCTTC; CDR3aa: CASSPGVVMGGYTF
abundance: .; len: 12; v_gene: TRBV11-2; d_gene: .; j_gene: TRBJ2-3; CDR3nt: TGTGCCAGCAGCTTAGAGGAGCGTACGCAGTATTTT; CDR3aa: CASSLEERTQYF
abundance: .; len: 14; v_gene: TRBV29-1; d_gene: TRBD1; j_gene: TRBJ1-2; CDR3nt: TGCAGCGTTGACGCCGGACAGGGAGTCTATGGCTACACCTTC; CDR3aa: CSVDAGQGVYGYTF
abundance: .; len: 15; v_gene: TRBV4-3; d_gene: .; j_gene: TRBJ1-2; CDR3nt: TGCGCCAGCAGCCAAGGTGGCTTACCTAACTATGGCTACACCTTC; CDR3aa: CASSQGGLPNYGYTF
abundance: .; len: 12; v_gene: TRBV5-1; d_gene: .; j_gene: TRBJ1-1; CDR3nt: TGCGCCAGCAGCGAGATGAACACTGAAGCTTTCTTT; CDR3aa: CASSEMNTEAFF
abundance: .; len: 14; v_gene: TRBV27; d_gene: .; j_gene: TRBJ2-3; CDR3nt: TGTGCCAGCAGGACAGGTACATTCACAGATACGCAGTATTTT; CDR3aa: CASRTGTFTDTQYF
abundance: .; len: 15; v_gene: TRBV19; d_gene: .; j_gene: TRBJ1-4; CDR3nt: TGTGCCAGTAGTAATCGGGGGACCACTAATGAAAAACTGTTTTTT; CDR3aa: CASSNRGTTNEKLFF
abundance: once; len: 13; v_gene: TRBV11-2; d_gene: .; j_gene: TRBJ2-5; CDR3nt: TGTGCCAGCAGACTAGGAAACCAAGAGACCCAGTACTTC; CDR3aa: CASRLGNQETQYF
abundance: .; len: 12; v_gene: TRBV2; d_gene: .; j_gene: TRBJ2-7; CDR3nt: TGTGCCCCCCCCGGACGCCCCTACGAGCAGTACTTC; CDR3aa: CAPPGRPYEQYF
abundance: .; len: 15; v_gene: TRBV19; d_gene: TRBD1; j_gene: TRBJ2-1; CDR3nt: TGTGCCAGTAGTGCGGAGGACAGGACCTACAATGAGCAGTTCTTC; CDR3aa: CASSAEDRTYNEQFF
abundance: .; len: 16; v_gene: TRBV7-9; d_gene: TRBD1; j_gene: TRBJ1-3; CDR3nt: TGTGCCAGCAGCTCATCAGGGGGGGACTCTGGAAACACCATATATTTT; CDR3aa: CASSSSGGDSGNTIYF
abundance: .; len: 16; v_gene: TRBV19; d_gene: .; j_gene: TRBJ2-3; CDR3nt: TGTGCCAGTAGTATAGGGACTCAGGATTTCACAGATACGCAGTATTTT; CDR3aa: CASSIGTQDFTDTQYF
abundance: .; len: 10; v_gene: TRBV20-1; d_gene: .; j_gene: TRBJ2-7; CDR3nt: TGCAGTGCTTTATCAAAAGGGCAGTACTTC; CDR3aa: CSALSKGQYF
abundance: once; len: 15; v_gene: TRBV5-6; d_gene: .; j_gene: TRBJ1-6; CDR3nt: TGTGCCAGCAGCTTAGGGTACACCTATAATTCACCCCTCCACTTT; CDR3aa: CASSLGYTYNSPLHF
abundance: .; len: 13; v_gene: TRBV29-1; d_gene: .; j_gene: TRBJ1-2; CDR3nt: TGCAGCGCCACGAAAGGGTTCTCCTATGGCTACACCTTC; CDR3aa: CSATKGFSYGYTF
abundance: .; len: 13; v_gene: TRBV7-2; d_gene: .; j_gene: TRBJ1-1; CDR3nt: TGTGCCAGCAGCTTAGCCCTGAACACTGAAGCTTTCTTT; CDR3aa: CASSLALNTEAFF
abundance: .; len: 13; v_gene: TRBV4-3; d_gene: TRBD1; j_gene: TRBJ2-1; CDR3nt: TGCGCCAGCAGCCGCACGAGACAGGGTGAGCAGTTCTTC; CDR3aa: CASSRTRQGEQFF
abundance: few; len: 14; v_gene: TRBV5-6; d_gene: .; j_gene: TRBJ1-3; CDR3nt: TGTGCCAGCAGCTTGATGGGGACTGGAAACACCATATATTTT; CDR3aa: CASSLMGTGNTIYF
abundance: .; len: 14; v_gene: TRBV18; d_gene: TRBD1; j_gene: TRBJ2-7; CDR3nt: TGTGCCAGCTCACCTGGGACAGGAGACTACGAGCAGTACTTC; CDR3aa: CASSPGTGDYEQYF
abundance: .; len: 16; v_gene: TRBV7-9; d_gene: .; j_gene: TRBJ1-2; CDR3nt: TGTGCCAGCAGCCCCGAAGGGACCGAATCATGGGGGGGCTACACCTTC; CDR3aa: CASSPEGTESWGGYTF
abundance: .; len: 18; v_gene: TRBV6-1; d_gene: TRBD1; j_gene: TRBJ2-5; CDR3nt: TGTGCCAGCAGTGCCTACAGGGGGCGCGACGCTAACCAAGAGACCCAGTACTTC; CDR3aa: CASSAYRGRDANQETQYF
abundance: .; len: 14; v_gene: TRBV30; d_gene: .; j_gene: TRBJ2-7; CDR3nt: TGTGCCTGGAGTGTAGGCGGGTGGGTTGGCGAGCAGTACTTC; CDR3aa: CAWSVGGWVGEQYF
abundance: .; len: 19; v_gene: TRBV27; d_gene: TRBD2; j_gene: TRBJ2-7; CDR3nt: TGTGCCAGCAGTTTATTGGGGGTAATGACTAGCGGGGCAACCTACGAGCAGTACTTC; CDR3aa: CASSLLGVMTSGATYEQYF
abundance: .; len: 13; v_gene: TRBV19; d_gene: TRBD2; j_gene: TRBJ2-5; CDR3nt: TGTGCCAGTAACCCAGCGGGGGGGGAGACCCAGTACTTC; CDR3aa: CASNPAGGETQYF
abundance: medium-sized; len: 16; v_gene: TRBV4-3; d_gene: TRBD2; j_gene: TRBJ2-7; CDR3nt: TGCGCCAGCAGCCAAGAGCCGTTGCGGGGGGGCAACGAGCAGTACTTC; CDR3aa: CASSQEPLRGGNEQYF
abundance: .; len: 15; v_gene: TRBV6-5; d_gene: TRBD2; j_gene: TRBJ2-5; CDR3nt: TGTGCCAGCAGGGGACTAGCGGGGTTACAAGAGACCCAGTACTTC; CDR3aa: CASRGLAGLQETQYF
abundance: .; len: 13; v_gene: TRBV7-2; d_gene: .; j_gene: TRBJ2-7; CDR3nt: TGTGCCAGCAGCTTACAGCAGTCCTACGAGCAGTACTTC; CDR3aa: CASSLQQSYEQYF
abundance: .; len: 17; v_gene: TRBV2; d_gene: TRBD2; j_gene: TRBJ2-1; CDR3nt: TGTGCCAGCAACTTTAAGTCTGTGGGACTAGCGGGGACTGAGCAGTTCTTC; CDR3aa: CASNFKSVGLAGTEQFF
abundance: once; len: 10; v_gene: TRBV30; d_gene: .; j_gene: TRBJ2-1; CDR3nt: TGTGCCTGGAGTGTTGATGAGCAGTTCTTC; CDR3aa: CAWSVDEQFF
abundance: .; len: 14; v_gene: TRBV7-6; d_gene: TRBD2; j_gene: TRBJ2-7; CDR3nt: TGTGCCAGCAGCTTATATTGGCAGGGAGGGGAGCAGTACTTC; CDR3aa: CASSLYWQGGEQYF
abundance: .; len: 14; v_gene: TRBV6-5; d_gene: TRBD1; j_gene: TRBJ2-1; CDR3nt: TGTGCCAGCAGACCGGGACAGGGGGATATCGGGCAGTTCTTC; CDR3aa: CASRPGQGDIGQFF
abundance: .; len: 16; v_gene: TRBV9; d_gene: TRBD1; j_gene: TRBJ2-2; CDR3nt: TGTGCCAGCAGCTTAGGGACAGGGGGGCGGACCGGGGAGCTGTTTTTT; CDR3aa: CASSLGTGGRTGELFF
abundance: .; len: 14; v_gene: TRBV23-1; d_gene: .; j_gene: TRBJ2-2; CDR3nt: TGCGCCAGCAGTCAATCGTCGGACACCGGGGAGCTGTTTTTT; CDR3aa: CASSQSSDTGELFF
abundance: .; len: 13; v_gene: TRBV7-6; d_gene: .; j_gene: TRBJ1-1; CDR3nt: TGTGCCAGCAGCTTACGGAAAAACACTGAAGCTTTCTTT; CDR3aa: CASSLRKNTEAFF
abundance: few; len: 16; v_gene: TRBV23-1; d_gene: TRBD1; j_gene: TRBJ2-5; CDR3nt: TGCGCCAGCAGTCAATCGGGGCAGGGGGTTGGGGAGACCCAGTACTTC; CDR3aa: CASSQSGQGVGETQYF
abundance: .; len: 15; v_gene: TRBV7-2; d_gene: TRBD1; j_gene: TRBJ2-2; CDR3nt: TGTGCCAGCAGCTCGGGACAGGGAGACACCGGGGAGCTGTTTTTT; CDR3aa: CASSSGQGDTGELFF
abundance: .; len: 15; v_gene: TRBV7-2; d_gene: .; j_gene: TRBJ2-5; CDR3nt: TGTGCCAGCAGCTTAGGTGGCAAGGAGGGAGAGACCCAGTACTTC; CDR3aa: CASSLGGKEGETQYF
abundance: .; len: 15; v_gene: TRBV5-4; d_gene: .; j_gene: TRBJ1-2; CDR3nt: TGTGCCAGCAGCTTGGGCCCGGAGGTGGGGTATGGCTACACCTTC; CDR3aa: CASSLGPEVGYGYTF
abundance: .; len: 15; v_gene: TRBV6-6; d_gene: TRBD1; j_gene: TRBJ2-1; CDR3nt: TGTGCCAGCAGTCTCCCCGGGACAGGATCTAAGGAGCAGTTCTTC; CDR3aa: CASSLPGTGSKEQFF
abundance: .; len: 16; v_gene: TRBV28; d_gene: .; j_gene: TRBJ1-2; CDR3nt: TGTGCCAGCAGTTTGGCGGGGGCGCGAACTAACTATGGCTACACCTTC; CDR3aa: CASSLAGARTNYGYTF